This T cell receptor beta chain was found in a study of beta chain features in type 1 diabetes. Study-wide context: The patient and healthy donor groups were comparable for age, gender and cell yields. Analysis included over 100,000,000 sorted cells drawn from all samples.

Reverse transcribing all isolated RNA meant expressed TCRB transcripts were sequenced. Data came from immunoSEQ multiplex PCR; TCRdb stores just in-frame clones and leaves some out. Among 300,000 or so clones, roughly 14% were seen once, and the ten largest hold roughly 0.015%. The study's findings and limits: Moderate yet significant TCRB CDR3 shortening was seen in Type 1 diabetes patients in all four CD4+ subsets. VDJ junctions sequenced from type 1 diabetes patients showed fewer insertions and more deletions.

Germline CDR1 is GTSNPN and CDR2 is SVGIG (reference sequence). V dropped 1 base and J dropped 5; count of bases not matched to a gene: 4. The CDR3 contains 14 residues. Details on this clone: The antigen is unknown.

Sequenced sample: naive CD4+ T cells from blood. The receptor comes from a woman aged 18-29 years with type 1 diabetes. The chain couples TRBV30 to TRBJ2-3, with TRBD2 identical over 9 bases. The CDR3 reads CAWSGLAVLDTQYF. CDR3 DNA: TGTGCCTGGAGTGGACTAGCGGTTTTAGATACGCAGTATTTT.